What follows are 2 T cell receptor beta chains derived from one specimen sequenced in a study of T cell responses to AZD1222 COVID-19 vaccine. Libraries were prepared by immunoSEQ multiplex PCR; TCRdb keeps only in-frame clonotypes and omits some of them. The table records approximately 100,000 clones, roughly 90% of them present only once. Sequences were derived from peripheral blood, sampled on day 0 of AZD1222 vaccination. The receptor set was obtained from an adult in good health.

This clone was seen once. The rearrangement joins TRBV28 to TRBJ2-6; no clear D. V shed 6 bases and J shed 0 bases, with 0 bases lying between them. The CDR3 runs 12 residues. CDR1 is MDHEN, CDR2 SYDVKM, per germline. CDR3 sequence reads: CASSSGANVLTF. CDR3 nucleotide sequence: TGTGCCAGCAGCTCTGGGGCCAACGTCCTGACTTTC. Supplemented by reference TRBV28 and TRBJ2-6, the full variable domain reads DVKVTQSSRYLVKRTGEKVFLECVQDMDHENMFWYRQDPGLGLRLIYFSYDVKMKEKGDIPEGYSVSREKKERFSLILESASTNQTSMYLCASSSGANVLTFGAGSRLTVL.

V usage is TRBV19 and J usage is TRBJ1-4; 11 nucleotides agree with TRBD1. The germline CDR1 and CDR2 sequences are LNHDA and SQIVND (reference sequence). Losses at the gene ends were 4 bases for V and 7 bases for J; bases not matched to a gene: 8. The CDR3 sequence is 16 residues long. CDR3 loop: CASSTFRTGGREKLFF. DNA of the CDR3: TGTGCCAGTAGTACTTTTCGGACAGGGGGCCGTGAAAAACTGTTTTTT.